These 24 T cell receptor beta chains were sequenced from one sample in a study of control samples from healthy donors and cancer patients. Profiling relied on immunoSEQ multiplex PCR, and the TCRdb table lists in-frame clones only, not all of them. This table has 150,000 to 200,000 clones, around 88% appearing once. Specimen: blood. The receptor set was obtained from a man younger than 35 in good health.

The V and J genes are TRBV18 and TRBJ2-2; D remains unclear. The CDR3 contains 15 residues. The germline gives CDR1 KGHSH, CDR2 LQKENI. Trimming took 5 bases from V and 3 from J, leaving 13 bases between them. CDR3 nucleotides: TGTGCCAGCTCAAATAATCAAGAGGACACCGGGGAGCTGTTTTTT. Residues: CASSNNQEDTGELFF.

The chain is built from TRBV9 and TRBJ1-2; 9 positions match TRBD1. This CDR3 spans 14 amino acids. V was pared by 5 bases and J by 5 bases, with 7 bases of the junction left unmatched. In germline, CDR1 is SGDLS, CDR2 YYNGEE. The DNA for the CDR3 is TGTGCCAGCAGGGCTGAGGGACAGGGTTATGGCTACACCTTC. It codes for CASRAEGQGYGYTF.

The chain couples TRBV6-5 to TRBJ1-2; no definite D call. This CDR3 is built from 15 residues. CDR1 is MNHEY, CDR2 SVGAGI, per germline. V was shortened by 0 bases and J by 7 bases, with 15 bases between the two germline ends. The CDR3 sequence: CASSYSPGQTRGYTF. DNA for the CDR3: TGTGCCAGCAGTTACTCCCCGGGTCAAACCCGTGGCTACACCTTC.

This chain uses TRBV7-2 with TRBJ2-3; TRBD2 might be the D (7 bases). Germline V gene lookup returns CDR1 SGHTA and CDR2 FQGNSA. V shed 6 bases and J shed 5 bases, with 21 bases lying between them. The CDR3 is 16 residues long. The DNA for the CDR3 is TGTGCCAGCAGTCCTGGGGGGCGGGGGATGGAAGATACGCAGTATTTT. Residues: CASSPGGRGMEDTQYF. The full variable domain, rest sourced from reference TRBV7-2 and TRBJ2-3, is GAGVSQSPSNKVTEKGKDVELRCDPISGHTALYWYRQSLGQGLEFLIYFQGNSAPDKSGLPSDRFSAERTGGSVSTLTIQRTQQEDSAVYLCASSPGGRGMEDTQYFGPGTRLTVL.

This clone was seen a few times. At one of its ends the junction is not consistent with the germline gene, which may arise from a read error. V gene TRBV6-2 or TRBV6-3 combines with J gene TRBJ2-7; 7 bases match TRBD2. Germline lookup yields CDR1 MNHEY and CDR2 SVGEGT. CDR3 length: 12 residues. CDR3 sequence (DNA): TGTGCCAGCAGCGGCGGCCGGGACTATCTGGGCTTC. It encodes CASSGGRDYLGF.

The gene calls are TRBV28 and TRBJ2-6, with D unresolved. Between the trimmed V and J ends, which lost 7 bases and 0 bases, there was a span of 10 bases. The CDR3 has 15 amino acids. The germline V gene has CDR1 MDHEN and CDR2 SYDVKM. DNA for the CDR3: TGTGCCAGCATGGGTCCGCCCTCTGGGGCCAACGTCCTGACTTTC. As protein: CASMGPPSGANVLTF. Supplemented by reference TRBV28 and TRBJ2-6, the full variable domain reads DVKVTQSSRYLVKRTGEKVFLECVQDMDHENMFWYRQDPGLGLRLIYFSYDVKMKEKGDIPEGYSVSREKKERFSLILESASTNQTSMYLCASMGPPSGANVLTFGAGSRLTVL.

The chain employs TRBV4-3 and TRBJ1-4; 9 positions match TRBD1. This CDR3 is built from 15 residues. Trimming removed 5 bases from V and 7 bases from J; junction bases left unmatched: 8. Germline V CDR1 and CDR2: LGHNA, YSLEER. This CDR3 reads CASSSGQGLSEKLFF. The CDR3 DNA is TGCGCCAGCAGCAGTGGACAGGGGTTATCTGAAAAACTGTTTTTT.

The sample holds one count of this clone. This chain uses TRBV7-2 with TRBJ2-1; 12 nucleotides line up with TRBD2. CDR1 and CDR2 (germline): SGHTA, FQGNSA. Trimming cost V 5 bases and J 4 bases; bases outside gene matches: 6. This CDR3 is built from 16 residues. The chain's CDR3 is CASSPKTSGGYNEQFF. The CDR3 region has the DNA TGTGCCAGCAGCCCCAAGACTAGCGGGGGTTACAATGAGCAGTTCTTC.

The chain is built from TRBV5-4 and TRBJ2-3; D is undetermined. This CDR3 spans 15 amino acids. Per germline, CDR1 SGHNT and CDR2 YYREEE (reference sequence). Trimming removed 3 bases from V and 0 bases from J, with 11 bases in between. CDR3 sequence reads: CASSSDLPSTDTQYF. Here the CDR3 DNA reads TGTGCCAGCAGCTCCGACCTACCTAGCACAGATACGCAGTATTTT.

This chain links TRBV27 with TRBJ1-6; D is possibly TRBD1 (5 bases). There are 12 residues in the CDR3. V lost 7 bases and J lost 15, with 16 bases in between. Per the germline V gene, CDR1 is MNHEY and CDR2 is SMNVEV (reference sequence). The CDR3 reads CASKNRQSILHF. The CDR3 nucleotides read TGTGCCAGCAAAAACCGACAGTCCATCCTCCACTTT.

This chain uses TRBV3-1 (or the pseudogene TRBV3-2) with TRBJ2-2; 8 nucleotides line up with TRBD2. This CDR3 contains 19 residues. From germline, CDR1 is LGHDT and CDR2 YNNKEL (reference sequence). The V segment lost 5 bases and the J segment 0 bases; nucleotides outside the gene matches: 14. The CDR3 loop reads CASSYIAGGDPTNTGELFF. The CDR3 nucleotides read TGTGCCAGCAGCTACATTGCCGGGGGGGATCCCACGAACACCGGGGAGCTGTTTTTT.

The rearrangement links TRBV28 to TRBJ2-7, with no clear D. Trimming took 4 bases from V and 5 from J, leaving 12 bases between them. Germline V lookup: CDR1 MDHEN, CDR2 SYDVKM. There are 13 residues in the CDR3. In DNA form, the CDR3 reads TGTGCCAGCAGTTCAGACAATTTTAACGAGCAGTACTTC. It yields the protein CASSSDNFNEQYF.

A single count supports this clone. The rearrangement links TRBV11-3 to TRBJ2-7; D may be TRBD2 (5 bases). The CDR3 totals 13 residues. Trimming removed 1 base from V and 4 bases from J, with 8 bases in between. The germline V gene encodes CDR1 SGHNT and CDR2 YENEEA. The CDR3 sequence: CASSLGIAYEQYF. The CDR3 bases are TGTGCCAGCAGCTTAGGAATAGCGTACGAGCAGTACTTC.

This CDR3 reads CASSLSPDTQYF. CDR3 coding DNA: TGTGCCAGCAGCCTCAGCCCAGATACGCAGTATTTT. V usage is TRBV7-9 and J usage is TRBJ2-3; D call uncertain. Per the germline V gene, CDR1 is SEHNR and CDR2 is FQNEAQ (reference sequence). V gave up 5 bases and J gave up 4 bases, with 7 bases separating them. The CDR3 is 12 amino acids.

This chain uses TRBV4-3 with TRBJ2-1, with 13 bases lining up with TRBD2. After removal of 0 bases from V and 4 bases from J, the junction contained 3 bases not matched to a gene. Germline V gene data show CDR1 as LGHNA and CDR2 as YSLEER. The CDR3 totals 17 residues. The CDR3 region is CASSQDRTSGGYNEQFF. CDR3 DNA: TGCGCCAGCAGCCAAGATCGGACTAGCGGGGGATACAATGAGCAGTTCTTC.

CDR3 region: CASSGQTGGWRGEQFF. CDR3 in DNA: TGTGCCAGCAGTGGGCAGACAGGGGGCTGGAGAGGTGAGCAGTTCTTC. The chain employs TRBV2 and TRBJ2-1; 10 nucleotides match TRBD1. Trimming cost V 4 bases and J 9 bases; bases outside gene matches: 12. The CDR3 has 16 residues. Germline CDR1 and CDR2: SNHLY and FYNNEI.

The V gene is TRBV6-6, the J gene TRBJ2-7, with unresolved D. Between the trimmed V and J ends, which lost 6 bases and 3 bases, there was a span of 12 bases. CDR1 MNHNY and CDR2 SVGAGI come from the germline V gene (reference sequence). The CDR3 sequence is 13 residues long. The DNA for the CDR3 is TGTGCCAGCAGCTCGGACGGTTACTACGAGCAGTACTTC. Residues: CASSSDGYYEQYF.

The chain couples TRBV4-1 to TRBJ1-1; D is unresolved. V was shortened by 0 bases and J by 0 bases, with 11 bases between the two germline ends. The germline gives CDR1 MGHRA, CDR2 YSYEKL. The CDR3 totals 16 residues. The DNA for the CDR3 is TGCGCCAGCAGCCAAGATTCGCTCGGGATGAACACTGAAGCTTTCTTT. Translation: CASSQDSLGMNTEAFF.

This chain uses TRBV5-6 with TRBJ1-3; 7 bases align to TRBD1. The CDR3 has 16 amino acids. After removal of 3 bases from V and 0 bases from J, the junction contained 6 bases not matched to a gene. The germline V gene has CDR1 SGHDT and CDR2 YYEEEE. The CDR3 region is CASSWEGDSSGNTIYF. The CDR3 DNA reads as TGTGCCAGCAGCTGGGAAGGGGACAGCTCTGGAAACACCATATATTTT.

The chain has TRBV6-2 or TRBV6-3 and TRBJ1-1, with D unresolved. The CDR3 is made up of 15 amino acids. With 2 bases removed from V and 2 bases from J, the gap between germline ends came to 12 bases. The germline gives CDR1 MNHEY, CDR2 SVGEGT. CDR3 sequence: CASSYPAGVNTEAFF. The CDR3, as DNA: TGTGCCAGCAGTTACCCCGCCGGGGTTAACACTGAAGCTTTCTTT.

The chain couples TRBV25-1 to TRBJ2-3; no clear D gene. The V gene lost 6 bases and the J gene lost 0 bases, with 7 bases spanning the gap. This CDR3 has 13 amino acids. Per germline, CDR1 MGHDK and CDR2 SYGVNS. As DNA, the CDR3 is TGTGCCAGCAGCCAACATAGCACAGATACGCAGTATTTT. It translates to CASSQHSTDTQYF.

The chain uses TRBV28 and TRBJ2-3; D perhaps matches TRBD2 (6 bases). Germline V gene lookup returns CDR1 MDHEN and CDR2 SYDVKM. This CDR3 spans 15 amino acids. V lost 5 bases and J 2 bases, leaving 14 bases between the germline ends. The CDR3 DNA follows: TGTGCCAGCAGTGATCCTATAGCGGACACAGATACGCAGTATTTT. Its translation is CASSDPIADTDTQYF.

The rearrangement links TRBV4-1 to TRBJ1-1; D not certain. Looked up from germline, CDR1 is MGHRA and CDR2 is YSYEKL. The V end was cut by 0 bases, the J end by 0 bases, with 11 bases between. This CDR3 is built from 16 residues. CDR3 sequence reads: CASSQDIASLNTEAFF. The CDR3 DNA reads as TGCGCCAGCAGCCAAGATATCGCCAGTTTGAACACTGAAGCTTTCTTT.

V and J are TRBV27 and TRBJ2-5, with 8 bases identical to TRBD2. Looked up from germline, CDR1 is MNHEY and CDR2 is SMNVEV (reference sequence). The CDR3 spans 13 residues. The ends lost 6 bases at V and 5 bases at J; junction bases unmatched: 5. The CDR3 sequence is CASRTGGIETQYF. In DNA, the CDR3 is TGTGCCAGCAGGACGGGGGGGATCGAGACCCAGTACTTC.